The next 8 T cell receptor beta chains were all read from a single sample in a study of circulating CD8 cells and anti-PD-1 response in melanoma. TCR libraries were prepared from roughly 14 ng of total RNA with the QIAseq Immune Repertoire TCR panel. TCRdb processed the reads anew with MiXCR; each CDR3 protein has one entry. The top ten clones hold less than 65% of a sample with some 280 distinct CDR3 sequences, approximately 10% of them seen once. Live CD3+CD8+TCRalphabeta+ cells were sorted into four subsets by PD-1 and/or TIGIT. The specimen was CD8+ T cells from PBMCs, collected at baseline or after one month of anti-PD-1 therapy (not recorded which). These receptors all come from a human donor with melanoma.

By frequency in the sample, this clonotype is large (0.1 to 1%). The rearrangement links TRBV27 to TRBJ1-1, with a weak D call TRBD1 (5 bases). V lost 7 bases and J 0 bases, leaving 18 bases between the germline ends. Germline V gives CDR1 MNHEY, CDR2 SMNVEV (reference sequence). This CDR3 is built from 16 residues. The CDR3 here is CASTPVAGIMNTEAFF. In nucleotides, the CDR3 is TGTGCCAGCACCCCGGTAGCAGGGATCATGAACACTGAAGCTTTCTTT.

Judged by abundance, this clonotype is large. The rearrangement uses TRBV29-1 and TRBJ2-1; D unclear. Trimming cost V 7 bases and J 0 bases, with 16 bases left between them. Germline lookup yields CDR1 SQVTM and CDR2 ANQGSEA. This CDR3 has 15 amino acids. The CDR3 region is CSAVLTFRSYNEQFF. As DNA, the CDR3 is TGCAGCGCCGTACTGACCTTCCGCTCCTACAATGAGCAGTTCTTC.

Comments on this clonotype: With a much larger clone just one base away, this may be a read error. CDR3 protein: CASSLSGASGLYEQHF. CDR3 DNA sequence: TGTGCCAGCAGTTTGTCGGGGGCCTCGGGGCTCTACGAGCAGCACTTC. The chain employs TRBV28 and TRBJ2-7; D tentatively fits TRBD1 or TRBD2 (6 bases each). There are 16 residues in the CDR3. CDR1 and CDR2 from the germline V gene are MDHEN and SYDVKM.

The genes are TRBV25-1 and TRBJ2-7; 8 bases align to TRBD1. The CDR3 extends over 14 amino acids. V gave up 2 bases and J gave up 5 bases; unmatched junction bases: 5. From germline, CDR1 is MGHDK and CDR2 SYGVNS. CDR3 DNA: TGTGCCAGCAGTGAAACCCTGACAGGGGACGAGCAGTACTTC. It encodes CASSETLTGDEQYF.

This clonotype was counted a few times. The V and J genes are TRBV7-3 and TRBJ2-7; 12 bases fit TRBD2. The CDR3 is 18 amino acids. V was pared by 0 bases and J by 0 bases, with 6 bases of the junction left unmatched. Germline V gene data show CDR1 as SGHTA and CDR2 as FQGTGA. The DNA of the CDR3 is TGTGCCAGCAGCTTAACCCCTAGCGGGGGGGTCTCCTCCTACGAGCAGTACTTC. This translates into CASSLTPSGGVSSYEQYF.

By sample share, this clonotype is medium-sized. The V call is TRBV19, the J call TRBJ1-4; D perhaps matches TRBD1 (6 bases). Between the trimmed V and J ends, which lost 1 base and 8 bases, there was a span of 11 bases. Germline lookup yields CDR1 LNHDA and CDR2 SQIVND (reference sequence). This CDR3 region has 14 residues. CDR3 amino acids: CASSIGQGKEKLFF. The CDR3 DNA reads as TGTGCCAGTAGTATAGGGCAGGGGAAGGAAAAACTGTTTTTT. The variable domain in full, completed from reference TRBV19 and TRBJ1-4, reads DGGITQSPKYLFRKEGQNVTLSCEQNLNHDAMYWYRQDPGQGLRLIYYSQIVNDFQKGDIAEGYSVSREKKESFPLTVTSAQKNPTAFYLCASSIGQGKEKLFFGSGTQLSVL.

In this sample, this clonotype is medium-sized. J is TRBJ2-7 and V is TRBV28, with D possibly being TRBD1 or TRBD2 (6 bases each). Looked up from germline, CDR1 is MDHEN and CDR2 is SYDVKM. V was clipped by 3 bases and J by 3 bases, with 18 bases between them. The CDR3 is 16 amino acids. CDR3 protein: CASSLSGASGLYEQYF. The DNA of the CDR3 is TGTGCCAGCAGTTTGTCGGGGGCCTCGGGGCTCTACGAGCAGTACTTC.

By sample fraction, this clonotype is large. The chain employs TRBV19 and TRBJ2-1; possible D gene TRBD1, 6 bases. The V end lost 1 base, the J end lost 15 bases, and 19 bases lay between the germline ends. This CDR3 is 14 amino acids long. CDR1 is LNHDA, CDR2 SQIVND, per germline (reference sequence). CDR3 sequence reads: CASSIGARLQGAFF. Written as DNA, the CDR3 is TGTGCCAGTAGTATAGGGGCCCGTCTACAGGGCGCGTTCTTC.